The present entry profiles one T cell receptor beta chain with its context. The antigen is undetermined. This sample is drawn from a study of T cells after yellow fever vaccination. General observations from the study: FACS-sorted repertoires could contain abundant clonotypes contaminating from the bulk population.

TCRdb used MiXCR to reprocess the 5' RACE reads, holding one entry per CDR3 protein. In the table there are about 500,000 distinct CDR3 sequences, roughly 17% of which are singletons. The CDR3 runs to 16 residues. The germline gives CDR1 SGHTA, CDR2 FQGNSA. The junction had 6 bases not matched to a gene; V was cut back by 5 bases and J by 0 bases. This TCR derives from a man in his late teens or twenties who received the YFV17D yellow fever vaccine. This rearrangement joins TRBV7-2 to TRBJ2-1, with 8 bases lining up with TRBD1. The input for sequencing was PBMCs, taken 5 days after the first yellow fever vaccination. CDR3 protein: CASSPRGLSSYNEQFF. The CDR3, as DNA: TGTGCCAGCAGCCCCAGGGGGCTGAGCTCCTACAATGAGCAGTTCTTC. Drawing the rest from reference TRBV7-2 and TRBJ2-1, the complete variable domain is GAGVSQSPSNKVTEKGKDVELRCDPISGHTALYWYRQSLGQGLEFLIYFQGNSAPDKSGLPSDRFSAERTGGSVSTLTIQRTQQEDSAVYLCASSPRGLSSYNEQFFGPGTRLTVL.